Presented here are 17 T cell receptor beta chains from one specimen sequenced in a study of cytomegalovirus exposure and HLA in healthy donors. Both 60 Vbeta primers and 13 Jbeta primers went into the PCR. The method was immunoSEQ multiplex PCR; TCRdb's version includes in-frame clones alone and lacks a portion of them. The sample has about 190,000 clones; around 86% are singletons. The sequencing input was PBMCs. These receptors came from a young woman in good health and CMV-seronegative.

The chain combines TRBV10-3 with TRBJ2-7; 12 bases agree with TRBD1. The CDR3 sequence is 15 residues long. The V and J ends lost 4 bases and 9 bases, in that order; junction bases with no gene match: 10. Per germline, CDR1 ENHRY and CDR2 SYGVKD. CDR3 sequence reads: CAISAPGTGGAGQYF. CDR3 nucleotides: TGTGCCATCAGTGCGCCCGGGACAGGGGGCGCCGGGCAGTACTTC.

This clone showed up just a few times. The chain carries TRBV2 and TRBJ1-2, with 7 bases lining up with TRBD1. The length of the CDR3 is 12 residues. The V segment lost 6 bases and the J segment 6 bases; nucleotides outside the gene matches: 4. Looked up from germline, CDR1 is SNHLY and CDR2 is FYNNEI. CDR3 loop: CASSPQGDGYTF. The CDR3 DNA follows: TGTGCCAGCAGCCCGCAGGGGGATGGCTACACCTTC.

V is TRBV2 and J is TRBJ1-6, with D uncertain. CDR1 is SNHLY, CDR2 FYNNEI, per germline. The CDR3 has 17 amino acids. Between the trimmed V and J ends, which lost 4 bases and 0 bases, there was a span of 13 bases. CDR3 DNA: TGTGCCAGCAGTGTCCCGTCGGGGAGCTCCTATAATTCACCCCTCCACTTT. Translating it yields CASSVPSGSSYNSPLHF.

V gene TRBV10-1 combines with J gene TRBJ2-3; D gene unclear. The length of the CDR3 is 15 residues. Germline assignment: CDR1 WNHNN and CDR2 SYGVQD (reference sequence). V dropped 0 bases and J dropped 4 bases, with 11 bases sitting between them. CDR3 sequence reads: CASSESYQAPDTQYF. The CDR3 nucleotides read TGCGCCAGCAGTGAGTCGTATCAGGCCCCAGATACGCAGTATTTT.

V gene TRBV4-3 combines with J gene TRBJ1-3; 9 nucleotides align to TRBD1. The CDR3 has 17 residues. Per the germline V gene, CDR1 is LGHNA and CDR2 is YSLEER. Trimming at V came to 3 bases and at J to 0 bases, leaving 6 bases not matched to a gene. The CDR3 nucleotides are TGCGCCAGCAGCCAGCGCCGGGACAGGGCCTCTGGAAACACCATATATTTT. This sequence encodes CASSQRRDRASGNTIYF.

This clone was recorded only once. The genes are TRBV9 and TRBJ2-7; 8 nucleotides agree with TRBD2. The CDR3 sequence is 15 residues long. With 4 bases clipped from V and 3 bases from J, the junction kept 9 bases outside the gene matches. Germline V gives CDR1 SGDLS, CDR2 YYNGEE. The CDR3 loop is CASSSWSGSGYEQYF. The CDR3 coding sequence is TGTGCCAGCAGCTCTTGGAGCGGGAGTGGCTACGAGCAGTACTTC.

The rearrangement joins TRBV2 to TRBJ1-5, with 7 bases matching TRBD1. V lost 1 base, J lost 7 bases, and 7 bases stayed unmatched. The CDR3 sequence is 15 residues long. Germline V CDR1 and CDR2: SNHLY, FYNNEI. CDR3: CASSEGLGGSQPQHF. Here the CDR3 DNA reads TGTGCCAGCAGTGAAGGACTAGGGGGCAGCCAGCCCCAGCATTTT.

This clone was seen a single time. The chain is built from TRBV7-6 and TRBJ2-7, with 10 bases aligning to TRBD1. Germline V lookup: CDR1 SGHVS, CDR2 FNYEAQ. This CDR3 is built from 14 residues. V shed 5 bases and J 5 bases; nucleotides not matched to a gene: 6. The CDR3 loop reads CASSTPGQGNEQYF. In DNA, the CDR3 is TGTGCCAGCAGCACTCCGGGACAGGGGAACGAGCAGTACTTC.

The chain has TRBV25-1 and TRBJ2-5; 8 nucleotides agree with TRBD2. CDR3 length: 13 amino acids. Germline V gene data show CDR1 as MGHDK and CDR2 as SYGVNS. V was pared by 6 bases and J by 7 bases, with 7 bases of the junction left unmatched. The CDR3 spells CASSVGRGGTQYF. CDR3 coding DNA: TGTGCCAGCAGCGTGGGACGGGGGGGGACCCAGTACTTC.

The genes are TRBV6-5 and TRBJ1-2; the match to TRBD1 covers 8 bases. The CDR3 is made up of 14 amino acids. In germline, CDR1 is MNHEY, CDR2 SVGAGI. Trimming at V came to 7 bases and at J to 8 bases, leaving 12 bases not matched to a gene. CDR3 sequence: CASIQGQGARGYTF. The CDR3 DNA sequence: TGTGCCAGCATACAAGGTCAGGGGGCGCGAGGCTACACCTTC.

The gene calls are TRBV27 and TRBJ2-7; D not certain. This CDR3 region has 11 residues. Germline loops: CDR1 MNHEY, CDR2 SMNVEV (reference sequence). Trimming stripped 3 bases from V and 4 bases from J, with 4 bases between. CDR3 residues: CASSFGYEQYF. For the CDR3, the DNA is TGTGCCAGCAGTTTCGGGTACGAGCAGTACTTC.

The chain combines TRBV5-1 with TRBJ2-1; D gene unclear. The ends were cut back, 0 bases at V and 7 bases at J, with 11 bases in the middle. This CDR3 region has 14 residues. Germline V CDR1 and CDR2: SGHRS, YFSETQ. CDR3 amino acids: CASSLENARNEQFF. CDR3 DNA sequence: TGCGCCAGCAGCTTGGAGAACGCGAGGAATGAGCAGTTCTTC.

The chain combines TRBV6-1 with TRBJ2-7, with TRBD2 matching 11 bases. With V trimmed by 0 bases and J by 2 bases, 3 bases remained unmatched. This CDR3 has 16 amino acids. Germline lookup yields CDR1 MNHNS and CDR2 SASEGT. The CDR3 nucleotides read TGTGCCAGCAGTGAAGCCCGACTAGCGGGGACCTACGAGCAGTACTTC. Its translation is CASSEARLAGTYEQYF.

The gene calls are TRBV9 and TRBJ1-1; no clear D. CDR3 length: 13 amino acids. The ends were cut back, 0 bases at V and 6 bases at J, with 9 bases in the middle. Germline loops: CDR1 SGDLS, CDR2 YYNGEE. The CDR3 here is CASSVAGAAEAFF. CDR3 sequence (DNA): TGTGCCAGCAGCGTAGCTGGAGCGGCTGAAGCTTTCTTT.

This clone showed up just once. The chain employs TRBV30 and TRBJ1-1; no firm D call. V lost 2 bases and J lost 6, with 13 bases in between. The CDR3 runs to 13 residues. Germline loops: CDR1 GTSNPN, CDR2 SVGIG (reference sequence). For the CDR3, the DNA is TGTGCCTGGAGTCAACAGTCTGACGCTGAAGCTTTCTTT. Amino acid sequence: CAWSQQSDAEAFF.

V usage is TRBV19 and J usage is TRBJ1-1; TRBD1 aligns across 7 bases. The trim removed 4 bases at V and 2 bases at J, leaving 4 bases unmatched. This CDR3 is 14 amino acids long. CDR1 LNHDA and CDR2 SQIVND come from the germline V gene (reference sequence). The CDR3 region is CASSRQGTNTEAFF. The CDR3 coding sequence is TGTGCCAGTAGTAGACAGGGCACAAACACTGAAGCTTTCTTT.

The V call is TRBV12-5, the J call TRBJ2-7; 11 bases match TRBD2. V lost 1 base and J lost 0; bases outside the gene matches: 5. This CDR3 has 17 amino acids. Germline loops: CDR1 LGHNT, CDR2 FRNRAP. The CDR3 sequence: CASGLGSTSGSSYEQYF. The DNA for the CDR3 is TGTGCTAGTGGTTTGGGATCCACTAGCGGGAGCTCCTACGAGCAGTACTTC.